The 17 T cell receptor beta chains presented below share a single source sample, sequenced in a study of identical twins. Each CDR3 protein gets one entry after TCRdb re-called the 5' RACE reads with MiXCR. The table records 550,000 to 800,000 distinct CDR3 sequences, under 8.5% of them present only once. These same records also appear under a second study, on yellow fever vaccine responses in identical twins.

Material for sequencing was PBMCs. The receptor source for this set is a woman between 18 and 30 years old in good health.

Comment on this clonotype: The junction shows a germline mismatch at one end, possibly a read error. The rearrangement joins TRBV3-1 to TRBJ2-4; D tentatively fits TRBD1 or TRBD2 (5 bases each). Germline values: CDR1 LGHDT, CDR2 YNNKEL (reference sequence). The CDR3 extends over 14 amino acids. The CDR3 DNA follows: TGTGCCAGCAGCGCCCGGGACGGTAAAAACATTCTGTACTTC. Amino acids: CASSARDGKNILYF.

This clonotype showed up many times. The CDR3 DNA reads as TGTGCCAGCAGTCCGACAGGGCGGGACACTGAAGCTTTCTTT. Translating it yields CASSPTGRDTEAFF. The chain employs TRBV12-3 or TRBV12-4 and TRBJ1-1, with 7 bases lining up with TRBD1. CDR3 length: 14 amino acids. The V gene end was trimmed by 5 bases and the J gene end by 3 bases; junction bases not matched to a gene: 6.

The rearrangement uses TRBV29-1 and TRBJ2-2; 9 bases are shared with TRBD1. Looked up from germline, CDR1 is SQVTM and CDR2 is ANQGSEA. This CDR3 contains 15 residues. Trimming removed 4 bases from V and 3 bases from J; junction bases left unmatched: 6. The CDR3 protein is CSVGDGTGHTGELFF. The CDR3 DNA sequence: TGCAGCGTTGGGGACGGGACAGGGCACACCGGGGAGCTGTTTTTT.

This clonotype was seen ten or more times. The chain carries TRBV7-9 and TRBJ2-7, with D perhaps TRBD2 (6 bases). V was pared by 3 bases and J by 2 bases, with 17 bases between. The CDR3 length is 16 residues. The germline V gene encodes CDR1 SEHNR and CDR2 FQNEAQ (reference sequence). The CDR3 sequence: CASSFRGSGSPYEQYF. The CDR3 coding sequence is TGTGCCAGCAGCTTTAGGGGTAGCGGATCCCCCTACGAGCAGTACTTC.

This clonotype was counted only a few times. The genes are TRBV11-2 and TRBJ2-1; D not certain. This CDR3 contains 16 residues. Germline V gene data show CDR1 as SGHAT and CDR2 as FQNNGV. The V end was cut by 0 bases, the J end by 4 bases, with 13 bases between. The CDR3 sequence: CASSLDLPRGYNEQFF. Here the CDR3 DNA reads TGTGCCAGCAGCTTAGATCTCCCTCGTGGGTACAATGAGCAGTTCTTC.

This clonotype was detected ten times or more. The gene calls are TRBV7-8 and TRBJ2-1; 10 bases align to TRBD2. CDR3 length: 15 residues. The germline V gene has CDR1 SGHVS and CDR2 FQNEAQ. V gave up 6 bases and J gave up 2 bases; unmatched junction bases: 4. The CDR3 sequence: CASRERGGPYNEQFF. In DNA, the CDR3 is TGTGCCAGCAGGGAGCGGGGGGGCCCCTACAATGAGCAGTTCTTC.

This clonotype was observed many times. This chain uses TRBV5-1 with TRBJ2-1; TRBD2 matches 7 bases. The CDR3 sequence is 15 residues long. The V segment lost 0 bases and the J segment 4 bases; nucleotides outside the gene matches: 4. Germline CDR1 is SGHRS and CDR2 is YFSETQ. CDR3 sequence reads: CASSLVREVYNEQFF. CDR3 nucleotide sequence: TGCGCCAGCAGCTTGGTTCGGGAGGTTTACAATGAGCAGTTCTTC.

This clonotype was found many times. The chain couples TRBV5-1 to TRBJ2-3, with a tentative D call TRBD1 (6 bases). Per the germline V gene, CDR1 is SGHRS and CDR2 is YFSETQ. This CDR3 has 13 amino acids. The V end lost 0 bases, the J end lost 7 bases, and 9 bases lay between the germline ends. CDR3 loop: CASSLEGENTQYF. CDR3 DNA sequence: TGCGCCAGCAGCTTGGAGGGGGAGAATACGCAGTATTTT.

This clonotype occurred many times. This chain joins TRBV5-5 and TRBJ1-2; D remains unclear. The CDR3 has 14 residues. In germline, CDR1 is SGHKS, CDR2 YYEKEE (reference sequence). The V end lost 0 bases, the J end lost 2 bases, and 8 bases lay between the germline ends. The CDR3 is CASSLVGINYGYTF. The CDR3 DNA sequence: TGTGCCAGCAGCTTGGTAGGGATCAACTATGGCTACACCTTC.

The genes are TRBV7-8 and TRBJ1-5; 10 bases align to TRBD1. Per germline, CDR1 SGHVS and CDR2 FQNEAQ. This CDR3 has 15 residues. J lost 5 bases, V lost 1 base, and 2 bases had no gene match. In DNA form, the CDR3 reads TGTGCCAGCAGCTTAGGACAGGGGGCCCATCAGCCCCAGCATTTT. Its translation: CASSLGQGAHQPQHF.

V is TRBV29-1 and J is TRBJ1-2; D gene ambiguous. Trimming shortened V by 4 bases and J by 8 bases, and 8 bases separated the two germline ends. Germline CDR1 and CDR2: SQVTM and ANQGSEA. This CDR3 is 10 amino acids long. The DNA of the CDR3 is TGCAGCGTTGCTGAGAGGGGCTACACCTTC. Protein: CSVAERGYTF.

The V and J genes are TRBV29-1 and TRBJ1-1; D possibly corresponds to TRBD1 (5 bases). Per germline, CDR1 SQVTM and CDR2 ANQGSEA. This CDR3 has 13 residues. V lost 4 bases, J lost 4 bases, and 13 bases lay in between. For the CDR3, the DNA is TGCAGCGTTGGGGCCGGGGGGGGCACTGAAGCTTTCTTT. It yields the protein CSVGAGGGTEAFF.

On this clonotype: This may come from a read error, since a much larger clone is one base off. The CDR3 here is CASSFGKDTQYF. The CDR3 DNA reads TGTGCCAGCAGTTTTGGGAAAGATACGCAGTATTTT. The V gene is TRBV6-2 or TRBV6-3, the J gene TRBJ2-3; D remains ambiguous. V was trimmed by 4 bases and J by 5 bases, leaving 7 bases between them. Per the germline V gene, CDR1 is MNHEY and CDR2 is SVGEGT. This CDR3 is built from 12 residues.

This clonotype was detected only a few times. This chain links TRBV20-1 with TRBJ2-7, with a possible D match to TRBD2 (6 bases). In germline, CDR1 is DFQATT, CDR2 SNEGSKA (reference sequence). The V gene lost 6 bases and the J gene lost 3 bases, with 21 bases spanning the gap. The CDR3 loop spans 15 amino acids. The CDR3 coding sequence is TGCAGTGCAGAGGGTTTCGGGACTCCAGACTACGAGCAGTACTTC. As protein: CSAEGFGTPDYEQYF.

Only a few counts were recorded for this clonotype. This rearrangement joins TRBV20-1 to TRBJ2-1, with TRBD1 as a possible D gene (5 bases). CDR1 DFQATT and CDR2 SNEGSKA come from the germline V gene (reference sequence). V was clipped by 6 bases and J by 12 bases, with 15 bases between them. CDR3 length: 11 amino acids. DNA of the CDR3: TGCAGTGCCACACTTCCACAGGCGCAGTTCTTC. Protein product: CSATLPQAQFF.

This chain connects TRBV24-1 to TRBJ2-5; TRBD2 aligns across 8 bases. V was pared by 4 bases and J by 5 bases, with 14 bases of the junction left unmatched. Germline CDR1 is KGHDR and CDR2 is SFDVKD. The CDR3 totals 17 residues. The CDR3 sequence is CATSDRDEAGVGETQYF. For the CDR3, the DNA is TGTGCCACCAGTGACCGTGACGAAGCGGGAGTGGGGGAGACCCAGTACTTC.

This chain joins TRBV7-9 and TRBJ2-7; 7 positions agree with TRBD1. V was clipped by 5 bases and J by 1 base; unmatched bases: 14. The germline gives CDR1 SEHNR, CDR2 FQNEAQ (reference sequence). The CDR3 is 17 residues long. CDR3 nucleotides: TGTGCCAGCAGCGGTGCGGGCCGGGACAGTAGGTCCTACGAGCAGTACTTC. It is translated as CASSGAGRDSRSYEQYF.